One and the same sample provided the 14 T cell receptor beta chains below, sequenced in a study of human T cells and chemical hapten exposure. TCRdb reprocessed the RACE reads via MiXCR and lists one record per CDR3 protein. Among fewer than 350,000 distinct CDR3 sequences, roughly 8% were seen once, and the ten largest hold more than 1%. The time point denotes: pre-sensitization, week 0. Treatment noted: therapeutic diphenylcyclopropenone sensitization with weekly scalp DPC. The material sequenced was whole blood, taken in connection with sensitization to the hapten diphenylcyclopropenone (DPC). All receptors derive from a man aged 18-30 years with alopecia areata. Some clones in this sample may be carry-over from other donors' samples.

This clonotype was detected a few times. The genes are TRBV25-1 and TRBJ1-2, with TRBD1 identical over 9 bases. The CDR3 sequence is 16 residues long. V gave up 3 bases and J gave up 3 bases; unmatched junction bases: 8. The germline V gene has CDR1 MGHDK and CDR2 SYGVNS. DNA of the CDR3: TGTGCCAGCAGTGAGGTGACAGGGGGAGGGGACTATGGCTACACCTTC. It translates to CASSEVTGGGDYGYTF.

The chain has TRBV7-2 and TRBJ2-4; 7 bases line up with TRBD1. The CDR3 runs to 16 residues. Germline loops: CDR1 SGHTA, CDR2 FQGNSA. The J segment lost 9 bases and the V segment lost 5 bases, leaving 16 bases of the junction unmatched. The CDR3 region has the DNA TGTGCCAGCAGCATGACAGGGCCCCTGAGGGGTGGCATTCAGTACTTC. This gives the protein CASSMTGPLRGGIQYF.

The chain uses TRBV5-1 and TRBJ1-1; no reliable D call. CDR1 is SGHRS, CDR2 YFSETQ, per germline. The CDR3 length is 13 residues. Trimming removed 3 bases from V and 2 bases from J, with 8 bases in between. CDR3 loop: CASSWNRNTEAFF. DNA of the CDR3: TGCGCCAGCAGCTGGAACAGAAACACTGAAGCTTTCTTT.

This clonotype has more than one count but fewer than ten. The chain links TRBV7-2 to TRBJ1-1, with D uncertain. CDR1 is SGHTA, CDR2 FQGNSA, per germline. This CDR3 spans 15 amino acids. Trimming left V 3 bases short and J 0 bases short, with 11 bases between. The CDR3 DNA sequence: TGTGCCAGCAGCTTTACGGGAACTATGAACACTGAAGCTTTCTTT. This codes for CASSFTGTMNTEAFF.

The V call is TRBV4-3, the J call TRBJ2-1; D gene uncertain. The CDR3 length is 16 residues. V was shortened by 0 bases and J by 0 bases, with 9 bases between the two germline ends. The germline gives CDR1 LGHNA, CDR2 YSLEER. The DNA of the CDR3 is TGCGCCAGCAGCCAAGAATTAAGGAGCTCCTACAATGAGCAGTTCTTC. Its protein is CASSQELRSSYNEQFF.

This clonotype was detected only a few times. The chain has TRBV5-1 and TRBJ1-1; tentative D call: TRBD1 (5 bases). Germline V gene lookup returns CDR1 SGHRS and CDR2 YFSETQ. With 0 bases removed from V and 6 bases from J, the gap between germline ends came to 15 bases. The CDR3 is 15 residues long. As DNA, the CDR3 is TGCGCCAGCAGCTTGGGACGAATGGGGCAGTCTGAAGCTTTCTTT. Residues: CASSLGRMGQSEAFF.

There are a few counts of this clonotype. CDR3 in amino acids: CASSINRGLLTDTQYF. The CDR3, as DNA: TGTGCCAGCAGCATAAATAGGGGATTGCTCACAGATACGCAGTATTTT. The chain is built from TRBV7-8 and TRBJ2-3; tentative D call: TRBD1 (5 bases). From germline, CDR1 is SGHVS and CDR2 FQNEAQ. The germline V and J ends were trimmed by 5 bases and 2 bases, with 17 bases remaining between them. This CDR3 is built from 16 residues.

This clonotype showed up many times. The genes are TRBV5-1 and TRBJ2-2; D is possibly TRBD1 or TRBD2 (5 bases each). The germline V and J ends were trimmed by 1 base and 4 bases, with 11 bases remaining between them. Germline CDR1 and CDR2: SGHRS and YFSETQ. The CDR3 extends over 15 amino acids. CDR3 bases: TGCGCCAGCAGCTTGCCCGGGACGGGCACCGGGGAGCTGTTTTTT. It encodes CASSLPGTGTGELFF.

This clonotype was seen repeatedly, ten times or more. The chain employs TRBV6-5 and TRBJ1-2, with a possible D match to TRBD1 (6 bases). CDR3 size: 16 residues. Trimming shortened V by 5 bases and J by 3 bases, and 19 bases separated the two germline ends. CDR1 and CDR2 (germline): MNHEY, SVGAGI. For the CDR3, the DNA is TGTGCCAGCAGTCGAGATGGCTACAGGGACTACTATGGCTACACCTTC. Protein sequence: CASSRDGYRDYYGYTF.

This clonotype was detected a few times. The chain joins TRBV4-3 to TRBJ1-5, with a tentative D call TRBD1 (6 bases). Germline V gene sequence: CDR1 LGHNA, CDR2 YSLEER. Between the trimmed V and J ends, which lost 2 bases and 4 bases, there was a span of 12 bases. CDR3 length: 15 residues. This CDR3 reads CASSQIRGENQPQHF. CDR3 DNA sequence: TGCGCCAGCAGCCAAATTAGGGGGGAAAATCAGCCCCAGCATTTT.

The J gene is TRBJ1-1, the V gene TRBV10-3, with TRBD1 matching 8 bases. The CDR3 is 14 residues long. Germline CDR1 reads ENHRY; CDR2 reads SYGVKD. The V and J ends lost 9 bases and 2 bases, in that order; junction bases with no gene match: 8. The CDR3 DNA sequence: TGTGCCATTGGACAGGGACAAGACAACACTGAAGCTTTCTTT. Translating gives CAIGQGQDNTEAFF.

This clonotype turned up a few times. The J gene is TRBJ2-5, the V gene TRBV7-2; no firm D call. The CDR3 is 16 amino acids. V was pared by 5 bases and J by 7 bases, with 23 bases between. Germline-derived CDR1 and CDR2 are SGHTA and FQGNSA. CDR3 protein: CASSLTPSLRQWTQYF. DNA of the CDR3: TGTGCCAGCAGCCTCACCCCTTCCCTACGCCAATGGACCCAGTACTTC.

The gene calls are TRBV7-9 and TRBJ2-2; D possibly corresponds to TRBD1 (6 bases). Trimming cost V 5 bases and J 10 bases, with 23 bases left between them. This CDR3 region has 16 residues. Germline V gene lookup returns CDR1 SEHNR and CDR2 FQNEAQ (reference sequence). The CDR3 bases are TGTGCCAGCAGCCGAACCCCTGGGGGCGCTTTGGTGGAGCTGTTTTTT. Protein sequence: CASSRTPGGALVELFF.

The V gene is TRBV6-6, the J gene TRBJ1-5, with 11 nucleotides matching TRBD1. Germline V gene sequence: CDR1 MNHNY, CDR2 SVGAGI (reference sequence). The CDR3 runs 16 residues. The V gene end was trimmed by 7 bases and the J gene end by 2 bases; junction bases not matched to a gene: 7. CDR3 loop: CASNSGTGGRNQPQHF. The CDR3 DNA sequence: TGTGCCAGCAACTCCGGGACAGGGGGACGCAATCAGCCCCAGCATTTT.